These 8 T cell receptor beta chains were all obtained from the same sample, sequenced in a study of cytomegalovirus exposure and HLA in healthy donors. PCR used 60 Vbeta primers and 13 Jbeta primers. Method: immunoSEQ multiplex PCR; TCRdb's copy keeps in-frame clones and lacks some. The repertoire holds approximately 110,000 clones, with 76% as singletons. The sequenced sample consisted of PBMCs. These receptors all stem from a woman aged 50 to 60 in good health and CMV-seropositive.

The CDR3 protein is CASSFMASYEQYF. Here the CDR3 DNA reads TGTGCCAGCAGTTTTATGGCCTCCTACGAGCAGTACTTC. The rearrangement uses TRBV27 and TRBJ2-7; D call uncertain. Germline V CDR1 and CDR2: MNHEY, SMNVEV (reference sequence). Trimming removed 3 bases at V and 0 bases at J, with 6 bases between. This CDR3 spans 13 amino acids.

To note about this clone: One end of the junction does not line up with germline, which may come from a read error. V usage is TRBV27 and J usage is TRBJ2-6; tentative D call: TRBD1 (5 bases). Germline CDR1 MNHEY, CDR2 SMNVEV (reference sequence). CDR3 length: 17 amino acids. CDR3 nucleotides: TGTGCCAGCAGTTTAGACTGGCCCCTCCCTGGGGCCAACGGCCTGACTTTC. Translated, it gives CASSLDWPLPGANGLTF.

This clone occurred once. The sample holds other DNA sequences that translate to the same CDR3. The V and J genes are TRBV5-6 and TRBJ2-7; TRBD2 aligns across 9 bases. The germline CDR1 and CDR2 sequences are SGHDT and YYEEEE. The CDR3 runs 14 residues. Losses at the gene ends were 4 bases for V and 3 bases for J; bases not matched to a gene: 5. The CDR3 nucleotides are TGTGCCAGCAGCCTAGCGGGAATAAGCTACGAGCAGTACTTC. It codes for CASSLAGISYEQYF.

CDR3 loop: CASSYYAAGEQFF. CDR3 coding DNA: TGTGCCAGCAGTTACTATGCGGCGGGGGAGCAGTTCTTC. This chain links TRBV6-5 with TRBJ2-1; D possibly corresponds to TRBD2 (6 bases). This CDR3 region has 13 residues. The germline V gene encodes CDR1 MNHEY and CDR2 SVGAGI. With 1 base removed from V and 10 bases from J, the gap between germline ends came to 11 bases.

This rearrangement joins TRBV7-2 to TRBJ1-1; 8 nucleotides line up with TRBD1. V shed 3 bases, J shed 1 base, and the junction held 4 bases outside the gene matches. The CDR3 covers 15 residues. From germline, CDR1 is SGHTA and CDR2 FQGNSA. The CDR3 region has the DNA TGTGCCAGCAGCTTTCGACAGGGGCGGAACACTGAAGCTTTCTTT. Protein product: CASSFRQGRNTEAFF.

In regard to this clone: The junction does not match germline at one end; this may be a read error. The identical CDR3 is also encoded by other nucleotide sequences in the sample. CDR3: CASSTMAEVETQYF. The CDR3, as DNA: TGCGCCAGCAGCACGATGGCGGAGGTTGAGACCCAGTACTTC. This rearrangement joins TRBV7-2 to TRBJ2-5, with D tentatively TRBD2 (5 bases). The CDR3 loop spans 14 amino acids. CDR1 and CDR2 (germline): SGHTA, FQGNSA.

This chain connects TRBV10-3 to TRBJ2-3; possibly TRBD1 for D (6 bases). The V end was cut by 7 bases, the J end by 1 base, with 12 bases between. This CDR3 contains 14 residues. Germline-derived CDR1 and CDR2 are ENHRY and SYGVKD. DNA for the CDR3: TGTGCCATCACAGGGGAGATGGGCACAGATACGCAGTATTTT. Residues: CAITGEMGTDTQYF.

The chain has TRBV19 and TRBJ2-7, with D perhaps matching TRBD1 (6 bases). V dropped 7 bases and J dropped 7 bases, with 20 bases sitting between them. Looked up from germline, CDR1 is LNHDA and CDR2 is SQIVND (reference sequence). The CDR3 consists of 14 residues. The CDR3 sequence is CASTTDSSFREQYF. CDR3 coding DNA: TGTGCCAGTACTACGGACAGCTCCTTTAGGGAGCAGTACTTC.